Listed below are T cell receptor beta chains from one sample, sequenced in a study of shared clonotypes between healthy human individuals. TCRdb's table, derived via immunoSEQ multiplex PCR, lists solely in-frame clones and lacks some. The data show some 2,000,000 clones, 95% seen once. Material: naive CD4+ T cells sorted from blood. The receptors come from a man aged 18 to 29 in good health. The CDR3 runs from the conserved cysteine through the conserved F or W. A D gene is named only where the DNA matches it firmly. Rows give clone size only sometimes, using once, few, many, or a class for an expanded clone.

j_call	v_call	clone_size	d_call	cdr3_nt	cdr3_aa
TRBJ1-1	TRBV7-9	-	-	TGTGCCAGCAGCCCCCAGGGTCGGAACACTGAAGCTTTCTTT	CASSPQGRNTEAFF
TRBJ1-1	TRBV2	-	-	TGTGCCAGCAGCCAGAAGAACACTGAAGCTTTCTTT	CASSQKNTEAFF
TRBJ1-2	TRBV27	-	-	TGTGCCAGCAGCCTTGAGCGCCACAGCCCCTATGGCTACACCTTC	CASSLERHSPYGYTF
TRBJ2-4	TRBV10-3	-	-	TGTGCCATCAGTGAGTCGAACCAGGGGCGGGACATTCAGTACTTC	CAISESNQGRDIQYF
TRBJ1-2	TRBV28	-	-	TGTGCCAGCTTCGGCAGGTTAACCTATGGCTACACCTTC	CASFGRLTYGYTF
TRBJ2-3	TRBV4-1	-	-	TGCGCCAGCAGCCCTATCCGCACAGATACGCAGTATTTT	CASSPIRTDTQYF
TRBJ1-1	TRBV6-1	-	-	TGTGCCAGCAGTGTCTTTACCGGGACGGGGGTTGAAGCTTTCTTT	CASSVFTGTGVEAFF
TRBJ2-3	TRBV30	-	TRBD2	TGTGCCCAGAGGAGGCGGGGGAACACAGATACGCAGTATTTT	CAQRRRGNTDTQYF
TRBJ2-2	TRBV30	-	TRBD2	TGTGCCTGGGGACTAGTTGCCGGGGAGCTGTTTTTT	CAWGLVAGELFF
TRBJ1-1	TRBV5-5	-	TRBD1	TGTGCCAGCAGCCTGGGACAGAAGGTTACTGAAGCTTTCTTT	CASSLGQKVTEAFF
TRBJ2-7	TRBV9	-	-	TGTGCCAGTTCTAAGGGGGGTAGCTCCTACGAGCAGTACTTC	CASSKGGSSYEQYF
TRBJ1-4	TRBV15	-	-	TGTGCCACCAGCATCCGAACTAATGAAAAACTGTTTTTT	CATSIRTNEKLFF
TRBJ2-5	TRBV19	-	TRBD1	TGTGCCAGTAGCCACCGGGACAGGGAAGGAGAGACCCAGTACTTC	CASSHRDREGETQYF
TRBJ2-7	TRBV7-2	-	-	TGTGCCAGCAGCTTAGGACCTGACTCCTACGAGCAGTACTTC	CASSLGPDSYEQYF
TRBJ1-5	TRBV10-3	-	-	TGTGCCATCAGCAAGTATAGCAATCAGCCCCAGCATTTT	CAISKYSNQPQHF
TRBJ1-6	TRBV19	-	-	TGTGCCAGTAGTCTGACCCTATTTTCACCCCTCCACTTT	CASSLTLFSPLHF
TRBJ1-3	TRBV4-1	-	-	TGCGCCAGCAGCCAAGAGGGGGACAATCACTCTGGAAACACCATATATTTT	CASSQEGDNHSGNTIYF
TRBJ1-1	TRBV6-6	-	-	TGTGCCAGCAGTTACACCGCCGGGAACACTGAAGCTTTCTTT	CASSYTAGNTEAFF
TRBJ2-5	TRBV11-2	once	-	TGTGCCAGCAGCCGAGGGGGGACTGAGACCCAGTACTTC	CASSRGGTETQYF
TRBJ2-2	TRBV27	-	TRBD1	TGTGCCAGCAGTACCCGGGACAGTCGGTCCACCGGGGAGCTGTTTTTT	CASSTRDSRSTGELFF
TRBJ1-2	TRBV10-3	-	-	TGTGCTCCCCGGAGGCAGATGGACACCTTC	CAPRRQMDTF
TRBJ2-5	TRBV5-4	-	-	TGTGCCAGCAACCAGAAAGGAACCCAAGAGACCCAGTACTTC	CASNQKGTQETQYF
TRBJ1-5	TRBV6-1	-	-	TGTGCCAGCGAAAGAGGTGGCCAGCCCCAGCATTTT	CASERGGQPQHF
TRBJ2-7	TRBV5-1	once	-	TGCGCCAGCACTATGGCGGGGCAGGGGCTCTACGAGCAGTACTTC	CASTMAGQGLYEQYF
TRBJ2-5	TRBV16	-	-	TGTGCCAGCACCCCCGGGGCGCAAGAGACCCAGTACTTC	CASTPGAQETQYF
TRBJ1-3	TRBV4-1	-	TRBD1	TGCGCCAGCAGCCAAGCCCAGGACAGGGGAACAGGAAACACCATATATTTT	CASSQAQDRGTGNTIYF
TRBJ2-5	TRBV11-3	-	TRBD1	TGTGCCAGCAGCCCGGGGACAGGGCAGGAGACCCAGTACTTC	CASSPGTGQETQYF
TRBJ2-7	TRBV7-8	-	-	TGTGCCAGCAGCCCAACCCGGGACACACCTCCCTACGAGCAGTACTTC	CASSPTRDTPPYEQYF
TRBJ1-5	TRBV2	-	-	TGTGCCAGCAGCGTGCAGTCGGGGGGGCAGCCCCAGCATTTT	CASSVQSGGQPQHF
TRBJ2-5	TRBV5-4	-	TRBD1	TGTGCCAGCAGCTCAAGACAGGGGGCTTGGGAGACCCAGTACTTC	CASSSRQGAWETQYF
TRBJ2-5	TRBV18	-	-	TGTGCCAGCTCCCCAAACTCTGGGGAGACCCAGTACTTC	CASSPNSGETQYF